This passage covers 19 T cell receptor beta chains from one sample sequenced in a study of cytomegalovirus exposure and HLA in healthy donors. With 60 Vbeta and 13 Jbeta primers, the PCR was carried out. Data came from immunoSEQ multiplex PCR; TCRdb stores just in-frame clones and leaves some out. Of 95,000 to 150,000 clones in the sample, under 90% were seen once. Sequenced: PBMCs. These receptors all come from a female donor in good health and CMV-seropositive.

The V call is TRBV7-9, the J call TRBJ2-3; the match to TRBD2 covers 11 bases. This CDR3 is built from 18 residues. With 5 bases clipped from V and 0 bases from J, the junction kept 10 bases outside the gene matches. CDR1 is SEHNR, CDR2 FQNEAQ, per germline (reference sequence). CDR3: CASSPRVASGGSTDTQYF. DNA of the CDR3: TGTGCCAGCAGCCCTAGGGTGGCTAGCGGGGGGAGCACAGATACGCAGTATTTT.

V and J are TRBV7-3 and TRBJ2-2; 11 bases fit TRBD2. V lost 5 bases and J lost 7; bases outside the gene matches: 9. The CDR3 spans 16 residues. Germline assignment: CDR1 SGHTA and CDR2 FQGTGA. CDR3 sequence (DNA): TGTGCCAGCAGCCGAGTAGCGGGGGGGCTGGACGGGGAGCTGTTTTTT. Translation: CASSRVAGGLDGELFF. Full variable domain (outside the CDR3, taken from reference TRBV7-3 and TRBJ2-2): GAGVSQTPSNKVTEKGKYVELRCDPISGHTALYWYRQSLGQGPEFLIYFQGTGAADDSGLPNDRFFAVRPEGSVSTLKIQRTERGDSAVYLCASSRVAGGLDGELFFGEGSRLTVL.

The CDR3 loop reads CASSIRLTGTGAYEQYF. CDR3 bases: TGTGCCAGCAGCATACGGCTGACCGGGACAGGGGCCTACGAGCAGTACTTC. The chain carries TRBV27 and TRBJ2-7; TRBD1 matches 10 bases. This CDR3 contains 17 residues. Germline V lookup: CDR1 MNHEY, CDR2 SMNVEV (reference sequence). Trimming removed 6 bases from V and 2 bases from J; junction bases left unmatched: 13.

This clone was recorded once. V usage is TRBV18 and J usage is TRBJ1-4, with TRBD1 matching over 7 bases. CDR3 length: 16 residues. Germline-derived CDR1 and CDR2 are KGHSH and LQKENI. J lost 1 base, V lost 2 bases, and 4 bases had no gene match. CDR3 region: CASSPTRTGTNEKLFF. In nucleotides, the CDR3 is TGTGCCAGCTCACCAACTCGGACAGGAACTAATGAAAAACTGTTTTTT.

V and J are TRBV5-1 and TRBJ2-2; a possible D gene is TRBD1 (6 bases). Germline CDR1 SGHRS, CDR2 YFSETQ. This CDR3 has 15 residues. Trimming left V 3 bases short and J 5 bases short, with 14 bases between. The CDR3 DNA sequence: TGCGCCAGCAGCTCGGACAGCCCAGGGACCGGGGAGCTGTTTTTT. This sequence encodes CASSSDSPGTGELFF.

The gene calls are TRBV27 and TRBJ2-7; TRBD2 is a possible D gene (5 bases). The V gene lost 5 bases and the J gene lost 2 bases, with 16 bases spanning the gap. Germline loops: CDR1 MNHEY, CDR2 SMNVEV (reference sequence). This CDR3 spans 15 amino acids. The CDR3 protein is CASSPRVGVTYEQYF. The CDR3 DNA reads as TGTGCCAGCAGTCCGAGGGTTGGGGTGACCTACGAGCAGTACTTC.

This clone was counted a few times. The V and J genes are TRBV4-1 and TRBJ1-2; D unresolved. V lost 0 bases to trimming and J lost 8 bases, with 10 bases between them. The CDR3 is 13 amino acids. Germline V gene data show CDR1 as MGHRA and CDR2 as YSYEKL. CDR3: CASSQDRLRGYTF. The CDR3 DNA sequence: TGCGCCAGCAGCCAAGATCGTCTGAGGGGCTACACCTTC.

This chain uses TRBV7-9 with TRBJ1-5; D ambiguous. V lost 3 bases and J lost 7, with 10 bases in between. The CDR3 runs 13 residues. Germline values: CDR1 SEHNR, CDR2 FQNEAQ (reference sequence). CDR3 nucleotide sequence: TGTGCCAGCAGCTTTTTAGAGGGACAGCCCCAGCATTTT. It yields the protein CASSFLEGQPQHF.

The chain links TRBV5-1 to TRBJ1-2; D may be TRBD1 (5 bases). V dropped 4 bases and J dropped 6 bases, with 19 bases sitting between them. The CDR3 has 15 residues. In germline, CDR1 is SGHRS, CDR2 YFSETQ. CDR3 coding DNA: TGCGCCAGCAGCATGGGGGTGGGCAGACGAGATGGCTACACCTTC. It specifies CASSMGVGRRDGYTF.

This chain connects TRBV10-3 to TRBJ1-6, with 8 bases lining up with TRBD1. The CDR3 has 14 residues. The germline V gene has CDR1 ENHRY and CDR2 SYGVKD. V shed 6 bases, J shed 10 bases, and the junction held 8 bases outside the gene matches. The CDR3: CAIRIDRGGSPLHF. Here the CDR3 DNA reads TGTGCCATCAGGATAGACAGGGGAGGATCACCCCTCCACTTT.

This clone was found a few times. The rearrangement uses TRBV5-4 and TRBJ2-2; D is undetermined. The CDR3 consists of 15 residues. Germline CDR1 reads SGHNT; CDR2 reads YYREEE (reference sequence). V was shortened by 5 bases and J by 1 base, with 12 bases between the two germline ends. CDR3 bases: TGTGCCAGCAGATCCCTTACAGAGAACACCGGGGAGCTGTTTTTT. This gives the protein CASRSLTENTGELFF.

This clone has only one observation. The CDR3 region is CASSDRGSQETQYF. CDR3 in DNA: TGTGCCAGCAGCGACAGGGGGAGCCAAGAGACCCAGTACTTC. V is TRBV7-9 and J is TRBJ2-5, with 9 bases aligning to TRBD1. The CDR3 is made up of 14 amino acids. Germline CDR1 and CDR2: SEHNR and FQNEAQ (reference sequence). J lost 1 base, V lost 5 bases, and 2 bases had no gene match.

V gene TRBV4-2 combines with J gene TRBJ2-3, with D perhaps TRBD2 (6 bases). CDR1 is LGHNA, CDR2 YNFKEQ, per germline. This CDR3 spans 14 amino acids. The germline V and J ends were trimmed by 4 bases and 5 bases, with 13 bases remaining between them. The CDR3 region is CASSPQRAGDTQYF. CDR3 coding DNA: TGTGCCAGCAGCCCTCAGCGGGCGGGAGATACGCAGTATTTT.

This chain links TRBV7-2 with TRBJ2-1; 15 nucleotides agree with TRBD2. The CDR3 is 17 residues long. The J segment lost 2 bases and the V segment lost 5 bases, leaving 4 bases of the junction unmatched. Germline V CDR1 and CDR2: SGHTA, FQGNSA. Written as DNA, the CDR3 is TGTGCCAGCAGCCCCTGGACTAGCGGGGGGGCCTACAATGAGCAGTTCTTC. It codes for CASSPWTSGGAYNEQFF.

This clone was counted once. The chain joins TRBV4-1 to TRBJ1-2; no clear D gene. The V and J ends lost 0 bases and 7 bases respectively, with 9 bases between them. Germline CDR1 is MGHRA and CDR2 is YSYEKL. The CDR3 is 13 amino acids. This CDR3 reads CASSQDAISGYTF. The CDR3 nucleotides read TGCGCCAGCAGCCAAGACGCCATCAGTGGCTACACCTTC.

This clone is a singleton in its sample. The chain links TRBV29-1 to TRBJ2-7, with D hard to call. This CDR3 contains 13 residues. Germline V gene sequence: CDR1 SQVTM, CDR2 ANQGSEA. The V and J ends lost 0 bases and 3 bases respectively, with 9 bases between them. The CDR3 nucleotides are TGCAGCGTTGAAGATCCGGTCGGCTACGAGCAGTACTTC. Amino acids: CSVEDPVGYEQYF.

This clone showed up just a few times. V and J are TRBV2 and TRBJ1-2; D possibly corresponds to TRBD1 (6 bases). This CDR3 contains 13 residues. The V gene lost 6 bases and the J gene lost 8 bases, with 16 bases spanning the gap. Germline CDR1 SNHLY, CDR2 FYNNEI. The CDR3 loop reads CASSSTGIGGYTF. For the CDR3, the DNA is TGTGCCAGCAGCTCAACAGGGATCGGGGGCTACACCTTC.

CDR3 in DNA: TGTGCCAGCAGTAAGCGACAGGGCACAGATACGCAGTATTTT. Encoded protein: CASSKRQGTDTQYF. The chain couples TRBV6-5 to TRBJ2-3; a weak D match, TRBD1 (6 bases). V was cut by 5 bases and J by 1 base, with 10 bases left in between. This CDR3 is built from 14 residues. Germline assignment: CDR1 MNHEY and CDR2 SVGAGI.

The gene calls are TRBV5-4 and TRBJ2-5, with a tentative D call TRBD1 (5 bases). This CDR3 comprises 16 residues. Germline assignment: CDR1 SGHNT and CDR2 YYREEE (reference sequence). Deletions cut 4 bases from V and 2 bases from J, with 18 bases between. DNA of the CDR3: TGTGCCAGCAGCGCACCAGGGAAAGGTCCACAAGAGACCCAGTACTTC. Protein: CASSAPGKGPQETQYF.